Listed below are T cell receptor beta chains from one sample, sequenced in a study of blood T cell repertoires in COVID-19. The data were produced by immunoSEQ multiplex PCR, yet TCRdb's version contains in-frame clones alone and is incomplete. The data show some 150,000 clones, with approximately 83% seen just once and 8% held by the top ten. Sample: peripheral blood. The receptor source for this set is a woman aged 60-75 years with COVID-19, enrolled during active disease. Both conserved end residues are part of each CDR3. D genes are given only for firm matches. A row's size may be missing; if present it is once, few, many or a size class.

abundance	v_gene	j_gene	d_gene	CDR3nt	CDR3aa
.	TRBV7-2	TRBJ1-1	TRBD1	TGTGCCAGCAGCTTAGGGGACAGAGGGGCCACTGAAGCTTTCTTT	CASSLGDRGATEAFF
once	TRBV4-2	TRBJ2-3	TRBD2	TGTGCCAGCAGCCAAGTAAGCGGGGGGGTATTCGGCACAGATACGCAGTATTTT	CASSQVSGGVFGTDTQYF
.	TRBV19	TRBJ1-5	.	TGTGCCAGTAGTACCTCTCCCAGGGTCCCAAATCAGCCCCAGCATTTT	CASSTSPRVPNQPQHF
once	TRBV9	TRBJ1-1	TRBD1	TGTGCCAGCAGCCCGACAGGGTCTTCTGAAGCTTTCTTT	CASSPTGSSEAFF
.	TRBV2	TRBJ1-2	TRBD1	TGTGCCAGCAGTGAATTCGTCCAGGGGGCCATCTATGGCTACACCTTC	CASSEFVQGAIYGYTF
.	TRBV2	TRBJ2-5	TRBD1	TGTGCCAGCAGTGAAATGGTCGGGCAGGGGGTGTTGGAGACCCAGTACTTC	CASSEMVGQGVLETQYF
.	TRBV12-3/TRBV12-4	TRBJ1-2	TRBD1	TGTGCCAGCAGCAGGGGACAGCTCTATGGCTACACCTTC	CASSRGQLYGYTF
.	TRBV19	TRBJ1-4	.	TGTGCCAGTAGTATACTCGGGACATGGACTAATGAAAAACTGTTTTTT	CASSILGTWTNEKLFF
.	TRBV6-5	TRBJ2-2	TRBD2	TGTGCCAGCAGTTACTTCCTGGGAGGGGATACCGGGGAGCTGTTTTTT	CASSYFLGGDTGELFF
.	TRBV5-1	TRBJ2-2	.	TGCGCCAGCAGCTTGGCTCCGTTTTATCCCGGGGAGCTGTTTTTT	CASSLAPFYPGELFF
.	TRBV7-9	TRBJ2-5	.	TGTGCCAGCAGCCTCCAGGGTTTTGCAGAGACCCAGTACTTC	CASSLQGFAETQYF
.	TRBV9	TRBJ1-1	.	TGTGCCAGCAGCCCCGTAGGAGGGAACACTGAAGCTTTCTTT	CASSPVGGNTEAFF
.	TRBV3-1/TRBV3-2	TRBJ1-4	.	TGTGCCAGCAGTCGTCAGGGGTGGAATGAAAAACTGTTTTTT	CASSRQGWNEKLFF
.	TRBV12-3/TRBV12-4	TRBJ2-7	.	TGTGCCAGCAGTTTACTGGAGAATGGCGAGCAGTACTTC	CASSLLENGEQYF
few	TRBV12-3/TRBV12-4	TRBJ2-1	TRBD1	TGTGCCAGCAGAGGGACAGGGGGGAATGAGCAGTTCTTC	CASRGTGGNEQFF
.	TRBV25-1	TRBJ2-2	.	TGTGCCAGCAGTGATCAACCGGCAGGGAACGCCGGGGAGCTGTTTTTT	CASSDQPAGNAGELFF
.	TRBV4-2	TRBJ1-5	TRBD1	TGTGCCAGCAGCCAAGTGGGACAGCCCAATCAGCCCCAGCATTTT	CASSQVGQPNQPQHF
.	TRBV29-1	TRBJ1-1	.	TGCAGCGTAAGGGGATTATACACTGAAGCTTTCTTT	CSVRGLYTEAFF
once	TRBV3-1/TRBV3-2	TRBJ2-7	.	TGTGCCAGCAGCCAAGTGGTAGGGGATAACGAGCAGTACTTC	CASSQVVGDNEQYF
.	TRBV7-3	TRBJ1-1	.	TGTGCCAGCAGCTTGCAGGGGAACACTGAAGCTTTCTTT	CASSLQGNTEAFF
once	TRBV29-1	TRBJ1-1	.	TGCAGCGTTGACCATCACTTGGCTGAAGCTTTCTTT	CSVDHHLAEAFF
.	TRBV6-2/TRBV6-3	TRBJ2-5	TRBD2	TGTGCCAGCAGGTACAGACTAGCGGGGGACCGGGAGACCCAGTACTTC	CASRYRLAGDRETQYF
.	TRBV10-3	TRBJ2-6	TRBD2	TGTGCCATCACCCCAGGACTAGCGGGGTCCTTCTCTGGGGCCAACGTCCTGACTTTC	CAITPGLAGSFSGANVLTF
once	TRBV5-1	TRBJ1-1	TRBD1	TGCGCCAGCAGCTTACAGGGGGCGTACACTGAAGCTTTCTTT	CASSLQGAYTEAFF
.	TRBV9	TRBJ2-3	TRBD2	TGTGCCAGCAGCGTAGACGAAATGGCGGGGGGGCCCCCAGATACGCAGTATTTT	CASSVDEMAGGPPDTQYF
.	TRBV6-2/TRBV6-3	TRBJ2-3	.	TGTGCCAGCAGTTACACGCTAGCGATGGATACGCAGTATTTT	CASSYTLAMDTQYF
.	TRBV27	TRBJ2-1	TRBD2	TGTGCCAGCACCCCAGCGGGGCCCTCCTACAATGAGCAGTTCTTC	CASTPAGPSYNEQFF
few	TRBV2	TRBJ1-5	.	TGTGCCAGCAGCCGGGGACAGCCCCAGCATTTT	CASSRGQPQHF
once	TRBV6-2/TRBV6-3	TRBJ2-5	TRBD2	TGTGCCAGCAGCCTCGGGGGGGCGGGAGAGACCCAGTACTTC	CASSLGGAGETQYF
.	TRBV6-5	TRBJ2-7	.	TGTGCCAGCAGTTACTCGGAGAGCTCCTACGAGCAGTACTTC	CASSYSESSYEQYF
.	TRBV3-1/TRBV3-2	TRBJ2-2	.	TGTGCCAGCAGCCCCGCGTTCGCGAACACCGGGGAGCTGTTTTTT	CASSPAFANTGELFF
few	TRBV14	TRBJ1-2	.	TGTGCCAGCAGCCCGACAGGAGCGTATGGCTACACCTTC	CASSPTGAYGYTF
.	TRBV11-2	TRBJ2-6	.	TGTGCCAGCAGCCCCACTATCTCTGGGGCCAACGTCCTGACTTTC	CASSPTISGANVLTF
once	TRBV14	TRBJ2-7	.	TGTGCCAGCAGCCAAGTGGAGGGGGCCGAGCAGTACTTC	CASSQVEGAEQYF
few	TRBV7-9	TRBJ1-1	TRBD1	TGTGCCAGCAGCATTGAGACAGGGGGCTGGACTGAAGCTTTCTTT	CASSIETGGWTEAFF
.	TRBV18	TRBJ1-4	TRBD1	TGTGCCAGCTCACGGGGACAGTCCAGGGGAAAACTGTTTTTT	CASSRGQSRGKLFF